This TCR beta chain came from a study of radiation and T cells in renal cell carcinoma. Study-wide context: Nephrectomy followed 15 Gy stereotactic body radiation by 4 weeks.

V was shortened by 2 bases and J by 5 bases, with 20 bases between the two germline ends. Germline CDR1 reads SGHDN; CDR2 reads FVKESK. The CDR3 loop spans 17 amino acids. Only in-frame clones appear in the TCRdb table, and some are missing; sequencing was by immunoSEQ multiplex PCR. The top ten hold around 3% of the sample, which has approximately 110,000 clones, roughly 80% seen once. Of note for this clone: The antigen is undetermined.

Findings of the study overall: Top tumor clonotypes rose in blood 2 weeks post-radiation, then contracted.

Time point in this sample: baseline pretreatment blood. Noted treatment: 15 Gy SBRT to primary tumor, nephrectomy 4 weeks later. Serial blood draws occurred at baseline and 2 and 4 weeks post-SBRT. The tumor was a clear cell renal cell carcinoma. This TCR derives from an older woman with renal cell carcinoma. The source was blood, collected from a patient whose treatment included radiotherapy and nephrectomy. The chain employs TRBV14 and TRBJ2-3, with D possibly matching TRBD2 (7 bases). Written as DNA, the CDR3 is TGTGCCAGCAGCCAAAAAAGGGGGGGCCAGAGTGTAGATACGCAGTATTTT. Protein product: CASSQKRGGQSVDTQYF.